This T cell receptor beta chain derives from a study of T-cell reconstitution after alpha-beta-depleted transplantation in children. The CDR3 loop spans 14 amino acids. V was clipped by 2 bases and J by 3 bases, with 10 bases between them. Germline V gives CDR1 LNHNV, CDR2 YYDKDF (reference sequence). A library of TCRbeta sequences, prepared with unique molecular identifiers, was generated. One entry per CDR3 protein, called by TCRdb with MiXCR from the PCR reads. Of a few hundred thousand distinct CDR3 sequences in the sample, under 13% were seen once. The rearrangement links TRBV15 to TRBJ1-1, with D maybe TRBD1 (5 bases). The sequence was collected from a human donor who donated a stem cell graft to a child with acute lymphoblastic leukemia. The input for sequencing was PBMCs from the stem cell graft donor, taken from the stem cell graft. CDR3 bases: TGTGCCACCAGCAGAAGGGGCGGGGACACTGAAGCTTTCTTT. Translated, it gives CATSRRGGDTEAFF.